This entry describes one T cell receptor (beta chain). Its target is unknown. PCR primers comprised 60 Vbeta and 13 Jbeta primers. Sequencing was performed with immunoSEQ multiplex PCR; in TCRdb, only in-frame clones are kept and a portion is missing. Altogether about 180,000 clones are present, just over 75% being singletons, with the ten largest covering 1.4%. These data belong to a study of cytomegalovirus exposure and HLA in healthy donors. Study-wide background: An earlier analysis identified 95 million to 120 million unique TCR beta sequences in about 200 million T cells.

Study results and limitations: TRBV6-2, TRBV6-3 and some other V segments were excluded as indistinguishable.

The CDR3 contains 11 residues. Germline CDR1 and CDR2: DFQATT and SNEGSKA (reference sequence). Trimming removed 0 bases at V and 4 bases at J, with 4 bases between. The rearrangement joins TRBV20-1 to TRBJ2-7; D gene unclear. Input material: PBMCs. The sequence was obtained from a man between 18 and 29 years old in good health and CMV-seronegative. CDR3 in amino acids: CSARDPYEQYF. The CDR3 region has the DNA TGCAGTGCTAGAGATCCGTACGAGCAGTACTTC.